This T cell receptor (beta chain) came from a study of breast tumors, draining lymph nodes, adjacent tissues. The study's findings and limits: Data only fit, rather than demonstrated, lymph node origin of most tumor T cells. Data fit most tumor T cells coming from lymph node, expanding in tumor. Tumors had less TCR diversity than lymph nodes, more than nontumor tissue. Luminal-like breast cancer showed significantly higher tumor–nontumor repertoire similarity than basal-like.

Germline V gene sequence: CDR1 MNHEY, CDR2 SMNVEV (reference sequence). The V segment lost 3 bases and the J segment 3 bases; nucleotides outside the gene matches: 5. The CDR3 has 14 residues. TCRdb re-derived calls from the multiplex PCR reads in MiXCR, one entry per CDR3 protein. The repertoire holds fewer than 200,000 distinct CDR3 sequences, with roughly a third as singletons. There are many counts of this clonotype. Its antigen is as yet unknown. Samples came from axillary lymph nodes draining the breast cancer. Sample: axillary lymph node tissue. This chain joins TRBV27 and TRBJ2-7, with 7 bases fitting TRBD1. This receptor was taken from a female donor with breast cancer. Some clones in this sample may be carry-over from other donors' samples. As DNA, the CDR3 is TGTGCCAGCAGTTTTGGGACAGTCATCTACGAGCAGTACTTC. It encodes CASSFGTVIYEQYF.